This TCR beta chain was retrieved from a study of blood T cell repertoires in COVID-19. For the study at large: From the United States, Italy and Spain came samples of acute and convalescent COVID-19. Sample material is recorded as cDNA or gDNA derived from T cells, B-cell-depleted T cells, or PBMCs.

Germline values: CDR1 MNHEY, CDR2 SVGEGT. The V gene end was trimmed by 2 bases and the J gene end by 6 bases; junction bases not matched to a gene: 8. CDR3 length: 15 amino acids. In the original analysis: Estimation of nucleated cell counts relied on the amplification of reference gene primers. Generated by immunoSEQ multiplex PCR, the TCRdb table keeps only in-frame clones and is missing some. D and trimming come from the DNA, and the V and J calls and clone size come from that table. The sample holds tens of thousands of clones, roughly 90% seen once. The gene calls are TRBV6-2 or TRBV6-3 and TRBJ1-2, with 8 positions matching TRBD1. The sequencing input was peripheral blood. The sequence derives from a human donor in a cohort sampled during active COVID-19. CDR3 region: CASSYPKGQGDGYTF. In nucleotides, the CDR3 is TGTGCCAGCAGTTACCCCAAAGGACAGGGCGATGGCTACACCTTC.